This passage covers 22 T cell receptor beta chains from one sample sequenced in a study of CD8+CD57+ T cells in acquired aplastic anemia. The use of genomic DNA as template underpinned the TCR beta VDJ and CDR3 profiling. TCRdb redid the calling of the reads with MiXCR, one entry per CDR3 protein. The sample has 190,000 or so distinct CDR3 sequences; approximately 57% are singletons. Sequenced input: sorted CD4+, CD8+, or CD8+CD57+ T cells (not recorded which) from PBMCs. The receptors originated from a human donor in good health.

The chain links TRBV10-3 to TRBJ2-5; D is possibly TRBD1 (5 bases). V gave up 11 bases and J gave up 0 bases, with 22 bases separating them. Germline lookup yields CDR1 ENHRY and CDR2 SYGVKD. The length of the CDR3 is 16 residues. The CDR3: CAVGGQIGVDQETQYF. CDR3 sequence (DNA): TGTGCCGTCGGCGGACAAATCGGAGTTGACCAAGAGACCCAGTACTTC.

Turning to this clonotype: Germline and junction disagree at one end, which may indicate a read error. The chain employs TRBV7-8 and TRBJ1-1; TRBD1 matches 8 bases. The CDR3 sequence is 19 residues long. CDR1 is SGHVS, CDR2 FQNEAQ, per germline. CDR3 loop: CASSLAWTGSGLSNTEVFF. Written as DNA, the CDR3 is TGTGCCAGCAGCTTAGCGTGGACAGGGTCAGGCTTAAGTAACACTGAAGTTTTCTTT. The complete variable domain, with remaining parts taken from reference TRBV7-8 and TRBJ1-1, reads GAGVSQSPRYKVAKRGQDVALRCDPISGHVSLFWYQQALGQGPEFLTYFQNEAQLDKSGLPSDRFFAERPEGSVSTLKIQRTQQEDSAVYLCASSLAWTGSGLSNTEVFFGQGTRLTVV.

J is TRBJ2-3 and V is TRBV20-1; 12 positions agree with TRBD1. From germline, CDR1 is DFQATT and CDR2 SNEGSKA (reference sequence). The CDR3 is 16 residues long. Unmatched junction bases numbered 11, after V lost 5 bases and J lost 5 bases. CDR3 sequence reads: CSAAEMGQGARDTQYF. The DNA of the CDR3 is TGCAGTGCTGCAGAAATGGGACAGGGGGCAAGAGATACGCAGTATTTT.

A note on this clonotype: At one boundary the junction diverges from the germline segment, which might be a read error. J is TRBJ2-6 and V is TRBV6-5; 7 bases align to TRBD2. The CDR3 has 20 amino acids. CDR1 and CDR2 from the germline V gene are MNHEY and SVGAGI. The DNA for the CDR3 is TGTGCCAGCAGTTACTCGGCGGGGGACCCTTCCTCCTCTGGGGCCATCGTCCTGACTTTC. Encoded protein: CASSYSAGDPSSSGAIVLTF.

The rearrangement joins TRBV7-3 to TRBJ2-2; D unresolved. CDR1 SGHTA and CDR2 FQGTGA come from the germline V gene. V was cut by 0 bases and J by 3 bases, with 8 bases left in between. The CDR3 spans 15 residues. The CDR3 DNA sequence: TGTGCCAGCAGCTTAACTGGCCCGGACACCGGGGAGCTGTTTTTT. It encodes CASSLTGPDTGELFF.

This clonotype has a single count. This chain joins TRBV20-1 and TRBJ1-5; D ambiguous. Trimming pared 7 bases from V and 0 bases from J, leaving 10 bases between. CDR3 size: 13 residues. CDR1 is DFQATT and CDR2 is SNEGSKA in the germline V gene (reference sequence). The CDR3 protein is CSDWGYSNQPQHF. The CDR3 DNA sequence: TGCAGTGATTGGGGATATAGCAATCAGCCCCAGCATTTT.

The rearrangement joins TRBV29-1 to TRBJ2-5; possibly TRBD1 or TRBD2 for D (5 bases each). The CDR3 sequence is 12 residues long. In germline, CDR1 is SQVTM, CDR2 ANQGSEA. Between the trimmed V and J ends, which lost 7 bases and 5 bases, there was a span of 14 bases. CDR3 sequence reads: CSALGEWETQYF. The DNA of the CDR3 is TGCAGCGCCCTGGGGGAGTGGGAGACCCAGTACTTC. The variable domain in full, completed from reference TRBV29-1 and TRBJ2-5, reads SAVISQKPSRDICQRGTSLTIQCQVDSQVTMMFWYRQQPGQSLTLIATANQGSEATYESGFVIDKFPISRPNLTFSTLTVSNMSPEDSSIYLCSALGEWETQYFGPGTRLLVL.

The chain is built from TRBV19 and TRBJ1-2; no clear D. Germline lookup yields CDR1 LNHDA and CDR2 SQIVND (reference sequence). The CDR3 is 13 amino acids. Trimming cost V 5 bases and J 14 bases, with 21 bases left between them. CDR3 sequence reads: CASSANGRPDGTF. The CDR3 DNA sequence: TGTGCCAGTAGTGCAAACGGGCGTCCCGACGGGACCTTC.

The sample holds many counts of this clonotype. The CDR3 nucleotides read TGTGCCAGCAGCGTAAGTGACAATCAGCCCCAGCATTTT. It translates to CASSVSDNQPQHF. The chain uses TRBV9 and TRBJ1-5; D is unresolved. There are 13 residues in the CDR3. Germline V gene sequence: CDR1 SGDLS, CDR2 YYNGEE. Trimming cost V 1 base and J 3 bases, with 5 bases left between them.

This clonotype was observed once. This chain links TRBV9 with TRBJ1-1; D is perhaps TRBD1 (6 bases). The length of the CDR3 is 16 residues. The V end lost 4 bases, the J end lost 4 bases, and 20 bases lay between the germline ends. Germline-derived CDR1 and CDR2 are SGDLS and YYNGEE. The DNA for the CDR3 is TGTGCCAGCAGCACAACTCCGGGGGGGCAGGTCACTGAAGCTTTCTTT. This sequence encodes CASSTTPGGQVTEAFF.

This clonotype has only a few counts. The V call is TRBV7-8, the J call TRBJ2-7; D uncertain. This CDR3 contains 13 residues. Trimming cost V 0 bases and J 1 base, with 4 bases left between them. Germline CDR1 and CDR2: SGHVS and FQNEAQ. The CDR3 nucleotides are TGTGCCAGCAGCTTAGCTGAGTCCTACGAGCAGTACTTC. Translating it yields CASSLAESYEQYF.

V usage is TRBV14 and J usage is TRBJ1-6; D not certain. Germline V CDR1 and CDR2: SGHDN, FVKESK. This CDR3 is 16 amino acids long. Between the trimmed V and J ends, which lost 0 bases and 9 bases, there was a span of 15 bases. CDR3 residues: CASSQEGTGRVSPLHF. DNA of the CDR3: TGTGCCAGCAGCCAAGAAGGTACGGGAAGGGTTTCACCCCTCCACTTT.

This chain's CDR3 is CAISQGTLDGYTF. CDR3 bases: TGTGCCATCAGTCAGGGAACCCTAGATGGCTACACCTTC. This chain links TRBV10-3 with TRBJ1-2; D may be TRBD1 (5 bases). The germline V and J ends were trimmed by 5 bases and 6 bases, with 13 bases remaining between them. Per germline, CDR1 ENHRY and CDR2 SYGVKD. The CDR3 runs 13 residues.

This clonotype was detected many times. This rearrangement joins TRBV9 to TRBJ1-2, with 7 positions matching TRBD1. V trimming: 0 bases; J trimming: 5 bases; junction bases outside the gene matches: 4. CDR1 SGDLS and CDR2 YYNGEE come from the germline V gene. The CDR3 totals 14 residues. CDR3 sequence reads: CASSVAGTAYGYTF. The CDR3 coding sequence is TGTGCCAGCAGCGTAGCTGGGACAGCTTATGGCTACACCTTC.

This clonotype was observed a single time. The chain carries TRBV12-5 and TRBJ2-7, with D possibly being TRBD1 (5 bases). The length of the CDR3 is 15 residues. The germline V and J ends were trimmed by 1 base and 6 bases, with 16 bases remaining between them. The germline CDR1 and CDR2 sequences are LGHNT and FRNRAP. The CDR3 loop reads CASGLGGAHLGEQYF. CDR3 DNA sequence: TGTGCTAGTGGTTTGGGTGGGGCGCATCTGGGCGAGCAGTACTTC.

The rearrangement joins TRBV7-9 to TRBJ2-2; 7 bases are shared with TRBD2. The ends lost 5 bases at V and 2 bases at J; junction bases unmatched: 8. Germline V lookup: CDR1 SEHNR, CDR2 FQNEAQ (reference sequence). This CDR3 spans 16 amino acids. The chain's CDR3 is CASSLSAGVNTGELFF. Here the CDR3 DNA reads TGTGCCAGCAGCCTGAGTGCGGGAGTCAACACCGGGGAGCTGTTTTTT.

The rearrangement links TRBV6-5 to TRBJ1-1, with D perhaps matching TRBD1 (6 bases). Deletions cut 2 bases from V and 1 base from J, with 11 bases between. The CDR3 runs 15 residues. Germline V CDR1 and CDR2: MNHEY, SVGAGI. CDR3 in DNA: TGTGCCAGCAGTTACAGAGCAGGGGAGAACACTGAAGCTTTCTTT. As protein: CASSYRAGENTEAFF.

This clonotype was seen many times. J is TRBJ1-1 and V is TRBV10-3, with unresolved D. V was trimmed by 10 bases and J by 0 bases, leaving 18 bases between them. This CDR3 comprises 15 residues. Per germline, CDR1 ENHRY and CDR2 SYGVKD. The chain's CDR3 is CATSEMEAMNTEAFF. As DNA, the CDR3 is TGTGCCACCTCTGAAATGGAGGCGATGAACACTGAAGCTTTCTTT.

This chain connects TRBV19 to TRBJ1-6; possibly TRBD1 for D (6 bases). V gave up 6 bases and J gave up 5 bases, with 17 bases separating them. This CDR3 comprises 16 residues. The germline V gene encodes CDR1 LNHDA and CDR2 SQIVND (reference sequence). CDR3 amino acids: CASSLEGGRNNSPLHF. Written as DNA, the CDR3 is TGTGCCAGTAGCCTCGAAGGGGGGCGGAATAATTCACCCCTCCACTTT.

The J gene is TRBJ1-1, the V gene TRBV9; D remains ambiguous. CDR3 size: 13 residues. The germline gives CDR1 SGDLS, CDR2 YYNGEE. The V gene lost 2 bases and the J gene lost 6 bases, with 11 bases spanning the gap. CDR3 in DNA: TGTGCCAGCAGCGTCGAAGTTTTCTCTGAAGCTTTCTTT. Its protein product is CASSVEVFSEAFF.

Sample share makes this clonotype medium-sized (0.01 to 0.1%). This sequence joins TRBV24-1 and TRBJ2-2; 7 nucleotides match TRBD1. Trimming at V came to 4 bases and at J to 7 bases, leaving 5 bases not matched to a gene. Looked up from germline, CDR1 is KGHDR and CDR2 is SFDVKD. This CDR3 region has 14 residues. The CDR3 DNA follows: TGTGCCACCAGTGACGGACAGGATCACGGGGAGCTGTTTTTT. It is translated as CATSDGQDHGELFF.

The chain joins TRBV28 to TRBJ2-7, with 14 bases that match TRBD2. The V gene end was trimmed by 3 bases and the J gene end by 3 bases; junction bases not matched to a gene: 4. The germline gives CDR1 MDHEN, CDR2 SYDVKM. This CDR3 region has 16 residues. The CDR3 reads CASSFGTSGSNYEQYF. CDR3 in DNA: TGTGCCAGCAGTTTCGGGACTAGCGGGAGTAACTACGAGCAGTACTTC.